The clone carrying this T cell receptor (beta chain) was seen ten or more times. Antigen specificity is unknown. This record comes from a study of CD8 T cells in ankylosing spondylitis. Findings of the study overall: Made up of about eight highly homologous variants, a TCR beta motif appeared characteristic of ankylosing spondylitis blood.

From the 5' RACE reads, TCRdb called clonotypes with MiXCR, one entry per CDR3 protein. This sample yields about 450,000 distinct CDR3 sequences, of which roughly a quarter are seen a single time; under 0.9% belongs to the top ten. The TCR sequence derives from a male donor with ankylosing spondylitis. Sequencing was carried out using blood, either unsorted or a sorted T cell fraction (not recorded which).

The CDR3 spells CASSLTLAGVGKNIQYF. The CDR3 DNA sequence: TGCGCCAGCAGCTTGACACTAGCGGGTGTAGGCAAAAACATTCAGTACTTC. V usage is TRBV5-1 and J usage is TRBJ2-4; 9 nucleotides line up with TRBD2. V was pared by 1 base and J by 3 bases, with 8 bases of the junction left unmatched. Germline CDR1 and CDR2: SGHRS and YFSETQ. The CDR3 length is 17 residues. Together with reference TRBV5-1 and TRBJ2-4, the CDR3 gives the full variable domain: KAGVTQTPRYLIKTRGQQVTLSCSPISGHRSVSWYQQTPGQGLQFLFEYFSETQRNKGNFPGRFSGRQFSNSRSEMNVSTLELGDSALYLCASSLTLAGVGKNIQYFGAGTRLSVL.